These T cell receptor beta chains were read from a single sample in a study of PD-L1 blockade in urothelial cancer. The table came from immunoSEQ multiplex PCR; TCRdb's copy has only in-frame clones and leaves some out. The sample comprises approximately 110,000 clones, more than 85% of which are singletons, and around 4% rests with the top ten. The sequenced sample was PBMCs, obtained around atezolizumab (anti-PD-L1) treatment. Source of these receptors: a man in his sixties with urothelial cancer. CDR3s include the opening cysteine and the closing phenylalanine or tryptophan. The D gene is left open where the match is weak. Where a row states a size, it is once, few, many or the class of an expanded clone; other rows omit it.

clone_size	j_call	d_call	v_call	cdr3_nt	cdr3_aa
-	TRBJ2-5	TRBD1	TRBV7-3	TGTGCCAGCCGAACGGGACAGGGGGGGCAAGAGACCCAGTACTTC	CASRTGQGGQETQYF
-	TRBJ1-1	-	TRBV28	TGTGCCAGCGGTCCTGAGTACACTGAAGCTTTCTTT	CASGPEYTEAFF
-	TRBJ2-7	TRBD2	TRBV4-3	TGCGCCAGCAGCCAAGCCCTAGCGGGAGGCTACGAGCAGTACTTC	CASSQALAGGYEQYF
-	TRBJ2-2	-	TRBV19	TGTGCCAGTAAAAATGTAGCGAACACCGGGGAGCTGTTTTTT	CASKNVANTGELFF
-	TRBJ1-2	-	TRBV4-2	TGTGCCAGCAGCCAAGAAGGGGATCCCTATGGCTACACCTTC	CASSQEGDPYGYTF
-	TRBJ1-1	-	TRBV5-4	TGTGCCACCAGGACCGACATGAACACTGAAGCTTTCTTT	CATRTDMNTEAFF
-	TRBJ2-3	-	TRBV25-1	TGTGCCAGCAGTGATTTAGATAACGAGGGTGTGCAGTATTTT	CASSDLDNEGVQYF
once	TRBJ2-5	TRBD2	TRBV11-3	TGTGCCAGCAGCATTGGGACTAGCGGGGTAGGAGAGACCCAGTACTTC	CASSIGTSGVGETQYF
-	TRBJ2-1	-	TRBV7-2	TGTGCCAGCAGCCTTACACCTGAGCAGTTCTTC	CASSLTPEQFF
-	TRBJ1-2	TRBD1	TRBV2	TGTGCCAGCAGATCCGGGACAGGGTTATTGGGTGGCTACACCTTC	CASRSGTGLLGGYTF
-	TRBJ2-2	TRBD1	TRBV5-6	TGTGCCAGCAGCTTTCGGGACAGACAAACCGGGGAGCTGTTTTTT	CASSFRDRQTGELFF
-	TRBJ1-2	-	TRBV7-2	TGTGCCAGCAGTACGACAGAGCGTTATGGCTACACCTTC	CASSTTERYGYTF
-	TRBJ1-2	TRBD1	TRBV5-1	TGCGCCAGCAGCTTGGGACAGGGTACATTCTATGGCTACACCTTC	CASSLGQGTFYGYTF
-	TRBJ2-3	TRBD2	TRBV27	TGTGCCAGCAGTTGGGGCGGGAGGACAGATACGCAGTATTTT	CASSWGGRTDTQYF
-	TRBJ2-1	TRBD2	TRBV6-1	TGTGCCAGCAGTGAGGCGGGGGGGAACAATGAGCAGTTCTTC	CASSEAGGNNEQFF
-	TRBJ2-7	-	TRBV10-1	TGCGCCAGCAGTGAGTCGGGGGGATACACCTACGAGCAGTACTTC	CASSESGGYTYEQYF
-	TRBJ2-3	TRBD2	TRBV30	TGTGCCTGGAGTGTTGGGGCTAGCGGGCGACGCACAGATACGCAGTATTTT	CAWSVGASGRRTDTQYF
-	TRBJ2-2	TRBD2	TRBV2	TGTGCCAGCAGTGGGAGCGGGAGGAACACCGGGGAGCTGTTTTTT	CASSGSGRNTGELFF
-	TRBJ2-2	-	TRBV25-1	TGTGCCAGTGAGTGGACCGGGGAGCTGTTTTTT	CASEWTGELFF
-	TRBJ1-3	-	TRBV5-1	TGCGCCAGCAGCTTGGTCGGCGGAAACTCTGGAAACACCATATATTTT	CASSLVGGNSGNTIYF
-	TRBJ1-6	-	TRBV11-3	TGTGCCAGCAGCCACCACAGGGTTCTGATCGGTCCCCTCCACTTT	CASSHHRVLIGPLHF
-	TRBJ2-7	TRBD2	TRBV7-2	TGTGCCGGCAGCCCGACGCGTGGCGGACTAGCGAACTTC	CAGSPTRGGLANF
few	TRBJ2-3	-	TRBV9	TGTGCCAGCAGCCCAGGCGGGGCCTCGGTAGGTACGCAGTATTTT	CASSPGGASVGTQYF
-	TRBJ2-2	TRBD2	TRBV29-1	TGCAGCGTGGGGACTAGCGGGGGCCCGAACACCGGGGAGCTGTTTTTT	CSVGTSGGPNTGELFF
-	TRBJ2-3	-	TRBV9	TGTGCCAGCAGCGTAGTCGGGGACACAGATACGCAGTATTTT	CASSVVGDTDTQYF
-	TRBJ1-2	-	TRBV6-1	TGTGCCAGCAGTGAAGACAATGGCTATGGCTACACCTTC	CASSEDNGYGYTF
-	TRBJ2-5	TRBD1	TRBV9	TGTGCCAGCAGCGGCCGGACAGGGGGTGACCAAGAGACCCAGTACTTC	CASSGRTGGDQETQYF
-	TRBJ2-3	TRBD2	TRBV5-1	TGCGCCAGCGGGGGGGACACAGATACGCAGTATTTT	CASGGDTDTQYF
-	TRBJ2-7	-	TRBV14	TGTGCCAGCAGCCAAGTGCCGGGCTACGAGCAGTACTTC	CASSQVPGYEQYF
-	TRBJ2-7	TRBD2	TRBV5-1	TGCGCCAGCAGCCAATCGGGACTAGCGGGAGCCGGGGAGCAGTACTTC	CASSQSGLAGAGEQYF
-	TRBJ2-4	TRBD1	TRBV7-9	TGTGCCAGCAGACAGGGGGAAAACATTCAGTACTTC	CASRQGENIQYF
-	TRBJ1-2	-	TRBV6-5	TGTGCCAGCAGCGATACCGGGACAAACTATGGCTACACCTTC	CASSDTGTNYGYTF
-	TRBJ2-1	-	TRBV9	TGTGCCAGCAGCGTAGAGGCTAGGGGGAATGAGCAGTTCTTC	CASSVEARGNEQFF
-	TRBJ2-5	-	TRBV7-7	TGTGCTAGCAGCTTAGGTTGGACAGCTCAAGAGACCCAGTACTTC	CASSLGWTAQETQYF
-	TRBJ1-5	-	TRBV30	TGTGCCTGGAGAGTGCCAGGGGCGTTAAATCAGCCCCAGCATTTT	CAWRVPGALNQPQHF
-	TRBJ2-2	-	TRBV5-1	TGCGCCAGCCAGGGATTAGACATCGCCGGGGAGCTGTTTTTT	CASQGLDIAGELFF
once	TRBJ2-5	-	TRBV6-5	TGTGCCAGCAGTTACTCATTGGGTACGGGGGAGACCCAGTACTTC	CASSYSLGTGETQYF
-	TRBJ2-4	TRBD1	TRBV15	TGTGCCACCAACACCGGGACAGGAAACATTCAGTACTTC	CATNTGTGNIQYF
-	TRBJ1-5	-	TRBV4-2	TGTGCCAGCAGCCAAACCGGACAAAACAATCAGCCCCAGCATTTT	CASSQTGQNNQPQHF
-	TRBJ2-1	-	TRBV9	TGTGCCAGCAGCGTTCAGGGTAGCTCCTACAATGAGCAGTTCTTC	CASSVQGSSYNEQFF
-	TRBJ2-1	TRBD2	TRBV30	TGTGCCTGGACTTCCGGGACTAGCACTCGGTCCAATGAGCAGTTCTTC	CAWTSGTSTRSNEQFF
-	TRBJ2-5	TRBD1	TRBV30	TGTGCCTGGAGTCAAGGCGACAGGGACCAAGAGACCCAGTACTTC	CAWSQGDRDQETQYF
few	TRBJ1-5	-	TRBV19	TGTGCCAGTGCACAGGATAGCAATCAGCCCCAGCATTTT	CASAQDSNQPQHF
once	TRBJ2-3	-	TRBV9	TGTGCCAGCAGCGCCTCCGTGGCGGGGAGCACAGATACGCAGTATTTT	CASSASVAGSTDTQYF
-	TRBJ2-5	-	TRBV19	TGTGCCAGTAGTGTGGATAGCGGCGGAGAGACCCAGTACTTC	CASSVDSGGETQYF
-	TRBJ1-2	-	TRBV5-5	TGTGCCAGCAGCTTCCGCAGGGGAGGGGATGGCTACACCTTC	CASSFRRGGDGYTF
once	TRBJ2-5	TRBD1	TRBV5-4	TGTGCCAGCAGCTTGGGGGACAGCCAAGAGACCCAGTACTTC	CASSLGDSQETQYF
-	TRBJ2-7	TRBD2	TRBV9	TGTGCCAGCAGCGTAGTGGGTAGCGGGCCGTCCTACGAGCAGTACTTC	CASSVVGSGPSYEQYF
-	TRBJ2-5	TRBD1	TRBV2	TGTGCCAGCAGTTCCGGGACAGGACAAGAGACCCAGTACTTC	CASSSGTGQETQYF